A selection of T cell receptor beta chains follows, all from one sample in a study of T cell responses to AZD1222 COVID-19 vaccine. Clones were read by immunoSEQ multiplex PCR, and TCRdb kept only the in-frame ones, dropping some. The data hold 95,000 to 150,000 clones, with about 91% observed a single time. The material sequenced was peripheral blood, taken on day 0 of AZD1222 vaccination. Source of these receptors: an adult in good health. The CDR3 runs from the conserved cysteine through the conserved F or W. The order of the fields is V gene, D gene, clone size, J gene, CDR3 DNA, CDR3 protein. The D gene is left open where the match is weak. Only part of the rows carry a size: once, few, many, or a class if the clone is expanded.

TRBV29-1	TRBD2	NA	TRBJ2-5	TGCAGCGTTTCGACTAGCGGACAAGAGACCCAGTACTTC	CSVSTSGQETQYF
TRBV5-1	NA	NA	TRBJ2-2	TGCGCCAGCAGCTTTAGACAGTTCCCCGGGGAGCTGTTTTTT	CASSFRQFPGELFF
TRBV5-6	NA	NA	TRBJ1-2	TGTGCCAGCAGCTCGGGCCAACCTAACCCCTATGGCTACACCTTC	CASSSGQPNPYGYTF
TRBV19	TRBD1	NA	TRBJ1-5	TGTGCCAGTCTAGGGAGGACAGGCAGTTATAGCAATCAGCCCCAGCATTTT	CASLGRTGSYSNQPQHF
TRBV6-6	NA	once	TRBJ1-1	TGTGCCAGTCTGACAGTGAACACTGAAGCTTTCTTT	CASLTVNTEAFF
TRBV19	NA	NA	TRBJ1-1	TGTGCCACCAACAAAGGCCGGGGGCGTTGGACTGAAGCTTTCTTT	CATNKGRGRWTEAFF
TRBV2	NA	NA	TRBJ1-1	TGTGCCACCACAGGGAACACTGAAGCTTTCTTT	CATTGNTEAFF
TRBV2	NA	NA	TRBJ1-1	TGTGCCAGCAGCAGCAACCAGGGGAACACTGAAGCTTTCTTT	CASSSNQGNTEAFF
TRBV11-2	NA	NA	TRBJ1-2	TGTGCCAGCAGCGGGGTGCGGGGGCTTGACTATGGCTACACCTTC	CASSGVRGLDYGYTF
TRBV12-5	NA	NA	TRBJ1-1	TGTGCTAGTGGTGTCCCCGACATCGGCCTGAACACTGAAGCTTTCTTT	CASGVPDIGLNTEAFF
TRBV3-1/TRBV3-2	NA	NA	TRBJ1-1	TGTGCCAGCAGCCCCCCCCGGGGGCTGGTCACTGAAGCTTTCTTT	CASSPPRGLVTEAFF
TRBV6-5	TRBD1	NA	TRBJ2-7	TGTGCCAGCAGTAAACAGGGGGCCGAGCCTTACGAGCAGTACTTC	CASSKQGAEPYEQYF
TRBV4-1	NA	NA	TRBJ2-1	TGCGCCAGCAGCCAGGGTAATCTATTGACTAGGGGAAACAATGAGCAGTTCTTC	CASSQGNLLTRGNNEQFF
TRBV6-5	TRBD1	NA	TRBJ1-2	TGTGCCAGCAGTTTGACAGGGAGGGGCTACACCTTC	CASSLTGRGYTF
TRBV18	TRBD2	NA	TRBJ2-1	TGTGCCAGCTCACCACCGGGGCTAGCGGGAGGAAGCTCCTACAATGAGCAGTTCTTC	CASSPPGLAGGSSYNEQFF
TRBV5-5	TRBD1	NA	TRBJ1-5	TGTGCCAGCAGCTTGGGGACAGGGCATCAGCCCCAGCATTTT	CASSLGTGHQPQHF
TRBV11-3	NA	NA	TRBJ1-6	TGTGCCAGCGGAGCTTCGACGGGTTGGTCACCCCTCCACTTT	CASGASTGWSPLHF
TRBV11-3	NA	NA	TRBJ2-7	TGTGCCAGCAGCTTAGGCGGCCTAACCTCGGCCGAGCAGTACTTC	CASSLGGLTSAEQYF
TRBV2	NA	NA	TRBJ1-2	TGTGCCGCCGGAGAATATGGCTACACCTTC	CAAGEYGYTF
TRBV2	NA	few	TRBJ1-2	TGTGCCAGCAGTGAATTGTCCTATGGCTACACCTTC	CASSELSYGYTF
TRBV5-4	TRBD2	once	TRBJ2-2	TGTGCCAGCAGCTCCCGGACTAGCGGGAACACCGGGGAGCTGTTTTTT	CASSSRTSGNTGELFF
TRBV18	TRBD1	NA	TRBJ1-2	TGTGCCAGCTCACCAGCGACAGGGGGCGACTATGGCTACACCTTC	CASSPATGGDYGYTF
TRBV2	NA	NA	TRBJ1-1	TGTGCCAGCAGTGAAATCCCAGCGGCGAACACTGAAGCTTTCTTT	CASSEIPAANTEAFF
TRBV2	TRBD1	NA	TRBJ2-2	TGTGCCAGCAGTGGACAGGGAATCGGGAACACCGGGGAGCTGTTTTTT	CASSGQGIGNTGELFF
TRBV14	TRBD1	NA	TRBJ1-6	TGTGCCAGCAGCCAAAGAAGGGGGCAGGGTAATTCACCCCTCCACTTT	CASSQRRGQGNSPLHF
TRBV12-5	NA	NA	TRBJ1-4	TGTGCTAGTGGTTTGGGGTACGGGGGAATAGAAAAACTGTTTTTT	CASGLGYGGIEKLFF
TRBV7-2	NA	NA	TRBJ1-1	TGTGCCAGCAGCTCCCAATGGTCACGCTACACTGAAGCTTTCTTT	CASSSQWSRYTEAFF
TRBV10-3	NA	NA	TRBJ1-3	TGTGCCATCAGTAGGGGCCAGGGGTCCGGAAACACCATATATTTT	CAISRGQGSGNTIYF
TRBV6-5	TRBD1	NA	TRBJ1-3	TGTGCCAGCAGTCCGACAGGGGTGGGAGACACCATATATTTT	CASSPTGVGDTIYF
TRBV5-1	NA	NA	TRBJ1-1	TGCGCCAGCAGCCAGGGGCAGGGGGAAGCTTTCTTT	CASSQGQGEAFF
TRBV18	NA	NA	TRBJ1-2	TGTGCCAGCTCACCACCAGGGGCCGTTGGCTACACCTTC	CASSPPGAVGYTF